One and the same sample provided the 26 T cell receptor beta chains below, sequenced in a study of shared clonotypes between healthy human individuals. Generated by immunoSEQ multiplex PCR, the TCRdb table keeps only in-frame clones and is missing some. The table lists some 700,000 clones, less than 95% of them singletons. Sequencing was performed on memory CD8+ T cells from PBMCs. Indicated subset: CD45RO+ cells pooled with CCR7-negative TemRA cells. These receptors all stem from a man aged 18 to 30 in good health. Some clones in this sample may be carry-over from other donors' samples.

DNA for the CDR3: TGTGCCAGCAGTTCGACTAGCGGGAGCAAAGAGACCCAGTACTTC. This codes for CASSSTSGSKETQYF. The chain employs TRBV6-5 and TRBJ2-5; 12 nucleotides match TRBD2. J was trimmed by 3 bases and V by 4 bases; bases with no gene match: 3. This CDR3 spans 15 amino acids. Germline CDR1 MNHEY, CDR2 SVGAGI.

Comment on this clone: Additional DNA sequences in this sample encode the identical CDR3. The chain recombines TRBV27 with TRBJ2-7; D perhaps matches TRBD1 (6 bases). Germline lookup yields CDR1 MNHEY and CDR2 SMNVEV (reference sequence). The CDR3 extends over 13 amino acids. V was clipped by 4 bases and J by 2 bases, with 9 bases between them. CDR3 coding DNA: TGTGCCAGCAGTTCCGGACAGACCTACGAGCAGTACTTC. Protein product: CASSSGQTYEQYF.

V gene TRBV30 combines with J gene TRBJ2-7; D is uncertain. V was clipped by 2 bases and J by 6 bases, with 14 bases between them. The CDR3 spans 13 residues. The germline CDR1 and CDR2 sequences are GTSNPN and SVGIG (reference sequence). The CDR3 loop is CAWSPTLWTEQYF. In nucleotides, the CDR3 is TGTGCCTGGAGTCCCACCCTCTGGACCGAGCAGTACTTC.

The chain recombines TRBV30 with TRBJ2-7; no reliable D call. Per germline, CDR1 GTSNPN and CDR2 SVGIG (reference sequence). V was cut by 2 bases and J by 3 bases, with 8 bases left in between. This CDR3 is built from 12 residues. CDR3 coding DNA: TGTGCCTGGAGTCCCTCGGACTACGAGCAGTACTTC. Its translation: CAWSPSDYEQYF.

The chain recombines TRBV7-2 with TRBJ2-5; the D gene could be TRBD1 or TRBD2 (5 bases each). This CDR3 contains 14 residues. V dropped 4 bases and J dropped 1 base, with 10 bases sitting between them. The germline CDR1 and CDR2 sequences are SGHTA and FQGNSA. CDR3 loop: CASSSPGTQETQYF. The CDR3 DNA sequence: TGTGCCAGCAGCTCCCCCGGGACCCAAGAGACCCAGTACTTC.

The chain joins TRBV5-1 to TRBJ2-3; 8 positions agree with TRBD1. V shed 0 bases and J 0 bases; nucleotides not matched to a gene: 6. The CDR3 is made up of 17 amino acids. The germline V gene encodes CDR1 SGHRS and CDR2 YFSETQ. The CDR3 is CASSLDPRDRSTDTQYF. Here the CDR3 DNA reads TGCGCCAGCAGCTTGGACCCCCGGGACAGGAGCACAGATACGCAGTATTTT.

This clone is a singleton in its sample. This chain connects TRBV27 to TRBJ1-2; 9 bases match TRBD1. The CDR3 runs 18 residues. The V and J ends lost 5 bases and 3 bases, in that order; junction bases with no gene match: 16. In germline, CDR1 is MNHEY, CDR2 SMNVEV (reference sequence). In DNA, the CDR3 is TGTGCCAGCAGTCCCCTCCCCGGGACAGGGACACATCACTATGGCTACACCTTC. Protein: CASSPLPGTGTHHYGYTF.

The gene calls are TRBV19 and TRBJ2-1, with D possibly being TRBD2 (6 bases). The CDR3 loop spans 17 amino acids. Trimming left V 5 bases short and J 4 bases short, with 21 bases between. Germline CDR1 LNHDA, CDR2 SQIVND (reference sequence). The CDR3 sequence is CASSRSGRMDRYNEQFF. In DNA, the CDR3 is TGTGCCAGTAGTCGAAGCGGGCGGATGGATAGGTACAATGAGCAGTTCTTC.

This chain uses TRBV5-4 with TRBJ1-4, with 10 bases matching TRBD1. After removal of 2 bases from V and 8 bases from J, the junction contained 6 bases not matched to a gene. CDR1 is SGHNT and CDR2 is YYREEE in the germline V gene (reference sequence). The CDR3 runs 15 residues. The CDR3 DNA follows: TGTGCCAGCAGCTTAAGGGGACAGGGGAGAGAAAAACTGTTTTTT. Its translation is CASSLRGQGREKLFF. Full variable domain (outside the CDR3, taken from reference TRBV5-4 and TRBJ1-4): ETGVTQSPTHLIKTRGQQVTLRCSSQSGHNTVSWYQQALGQGPQFIFQYYREEENGRGNFPPRFSGLQFPNYSSELNVNALELDDSALYLCASSLRGQGREKLFFGSGTQLSVL.

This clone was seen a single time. The chain's CDR3 is CASRGITGEAYNEQFF. As DNA, the CDR3 is TGTGCCAGTAGGGGGATTACAGGGGAAGCCTACAATGAGCAGTTCTTC. The gene calls are TRBV19 and TRBJ2-1, with 7 positions matching TRBD1. The CDR3 runs to 16 residues. Germline CDR1 reads LNHDA; CDR2 reads SQIVND (reference sequence). V lost 6 bases to trimming and J lost 2 bases; unmatched junction nucleotides: 10.

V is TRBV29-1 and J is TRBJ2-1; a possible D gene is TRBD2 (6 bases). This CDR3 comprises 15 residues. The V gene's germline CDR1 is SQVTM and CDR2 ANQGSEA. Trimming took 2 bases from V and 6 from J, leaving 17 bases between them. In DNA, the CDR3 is TGCAGCGTTGAATTGACTAGTGATAACTCCAATGAGCAGTTCTTC. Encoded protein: CSVELTSDNSNEQFF.

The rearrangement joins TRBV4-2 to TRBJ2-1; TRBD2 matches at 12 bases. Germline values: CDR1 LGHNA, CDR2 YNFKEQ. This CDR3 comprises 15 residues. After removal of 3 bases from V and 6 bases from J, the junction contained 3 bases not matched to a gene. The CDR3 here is CASSQRLAGANEQFF. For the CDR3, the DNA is TGTGCCAGCAGCCAGAGACTAGCGGGAGCCAATGAGCAGTTCTTC.

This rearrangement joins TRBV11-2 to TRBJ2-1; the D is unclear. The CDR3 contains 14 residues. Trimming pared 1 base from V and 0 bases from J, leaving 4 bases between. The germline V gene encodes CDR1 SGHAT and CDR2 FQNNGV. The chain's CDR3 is CASSLVLSYNEQFF. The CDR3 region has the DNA TGTGCCAGCAGCTTAGTACTCTCCTACAATGAGCAGTTCTTC. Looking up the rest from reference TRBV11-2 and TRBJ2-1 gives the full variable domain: EAGVAQSPRYKIIEKRQSVAFWCNPISGHATLYWYQQILGQGPKLLIQFQNNGVVDDSQLPKDRFSAERLKGVDSTLKIQPAKLEDSAVYLCASSLVLSYNEQFFGPGTRLTVL.

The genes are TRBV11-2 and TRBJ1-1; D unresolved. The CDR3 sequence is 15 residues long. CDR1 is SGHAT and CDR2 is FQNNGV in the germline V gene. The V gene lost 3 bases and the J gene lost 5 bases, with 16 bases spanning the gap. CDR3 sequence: CASSFHLAGNTEAFF. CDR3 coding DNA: TGTGCCAGCAGCTTCCACCTCGCGGGAAATACTGAAGCTTTCTTT.

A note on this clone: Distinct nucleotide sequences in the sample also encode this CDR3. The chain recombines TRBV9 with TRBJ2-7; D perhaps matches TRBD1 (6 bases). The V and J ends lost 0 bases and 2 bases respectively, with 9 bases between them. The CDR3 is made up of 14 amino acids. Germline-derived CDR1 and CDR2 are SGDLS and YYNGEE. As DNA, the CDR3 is TGTGCCAGCAGCGTAGAGGACAGTCCCTACGAGCAGTACTTC. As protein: CASSVEDSPYEQYF.

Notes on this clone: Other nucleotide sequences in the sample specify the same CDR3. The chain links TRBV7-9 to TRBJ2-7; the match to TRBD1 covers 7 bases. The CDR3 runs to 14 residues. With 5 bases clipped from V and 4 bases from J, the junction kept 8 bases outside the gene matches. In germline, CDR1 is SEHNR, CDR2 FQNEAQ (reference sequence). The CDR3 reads CASSPPGQPYEQYF. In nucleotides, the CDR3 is TGTGCCAGCAGCCCCCCGGGACAGCCTTACGAGCAGTACTTC.

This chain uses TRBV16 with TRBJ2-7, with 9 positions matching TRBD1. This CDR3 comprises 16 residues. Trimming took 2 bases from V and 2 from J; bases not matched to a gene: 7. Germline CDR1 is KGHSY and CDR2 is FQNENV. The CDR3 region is CASSQPGQGTPYEQYF. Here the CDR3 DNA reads TGTGCCAGCAGCCAACCTGGACAGGGGACCCCCTACGAGCAGTACTTC.

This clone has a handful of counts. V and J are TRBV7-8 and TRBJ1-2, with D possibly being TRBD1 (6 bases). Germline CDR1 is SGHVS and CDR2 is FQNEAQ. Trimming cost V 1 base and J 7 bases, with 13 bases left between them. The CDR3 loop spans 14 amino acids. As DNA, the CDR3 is TGTGCCAGCAGCTTAGGGGGGCTGAAAAGTGGCTACACCTTC. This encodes CASSLGGLKSGYTF.

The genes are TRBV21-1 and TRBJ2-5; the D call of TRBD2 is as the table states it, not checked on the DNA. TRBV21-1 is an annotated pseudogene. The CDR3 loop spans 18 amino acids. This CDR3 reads CASSKGASGRGARMTQYF. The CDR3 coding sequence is TGTGCCAGCAGCAAAGGGGCTAGCGGGAGGGGCGCCCGTATGACCCAGTACTTC.

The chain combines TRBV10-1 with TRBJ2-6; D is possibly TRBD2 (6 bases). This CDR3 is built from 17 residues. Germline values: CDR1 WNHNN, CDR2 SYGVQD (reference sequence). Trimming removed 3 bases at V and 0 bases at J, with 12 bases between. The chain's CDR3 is CASSDGTVSSGANVLTF. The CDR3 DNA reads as TGCGCCAGCAGTGACGGGACTGTGAGCTCTGGGGCCAACGTCCTGACTTTC.

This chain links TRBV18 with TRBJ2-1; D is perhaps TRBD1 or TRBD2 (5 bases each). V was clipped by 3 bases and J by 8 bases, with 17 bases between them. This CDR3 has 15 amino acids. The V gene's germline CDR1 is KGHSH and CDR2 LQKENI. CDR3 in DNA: TGTGCCAGCTCACCCACGGGACCTTTTAGCCATGAGCAGTTCTTC. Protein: CASSPTGPFSHEQFF.

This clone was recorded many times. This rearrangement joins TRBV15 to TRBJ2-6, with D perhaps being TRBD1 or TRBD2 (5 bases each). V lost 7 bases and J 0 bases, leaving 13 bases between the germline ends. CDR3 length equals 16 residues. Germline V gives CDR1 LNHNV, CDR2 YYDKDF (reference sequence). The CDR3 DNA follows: TGTGCCACCATGCAGGGACCGATCTCTGGGGCCAACGTCCTGACTTTC. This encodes CATMQGPISGANVLTF.

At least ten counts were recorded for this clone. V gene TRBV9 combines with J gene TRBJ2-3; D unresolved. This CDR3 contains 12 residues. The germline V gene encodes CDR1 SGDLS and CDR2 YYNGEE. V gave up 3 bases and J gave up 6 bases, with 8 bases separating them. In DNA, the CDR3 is TGTGCCAGCAGCGAGGATCGGGATACGCAGTATTTT. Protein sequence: CASSEDRDTQYF.

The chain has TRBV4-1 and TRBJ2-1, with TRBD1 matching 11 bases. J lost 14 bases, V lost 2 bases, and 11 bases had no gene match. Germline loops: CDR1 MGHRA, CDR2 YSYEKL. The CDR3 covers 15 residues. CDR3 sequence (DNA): TGCGCCAGCAGCCAAATCCACGGACAGGGGGCGCGGGAGTTCTTC. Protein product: CASSQIHGQGAREFF.

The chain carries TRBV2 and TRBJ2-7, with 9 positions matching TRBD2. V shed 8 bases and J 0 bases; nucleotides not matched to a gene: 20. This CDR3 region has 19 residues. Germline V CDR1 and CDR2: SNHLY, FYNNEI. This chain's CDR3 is CASWGIPGQRTSVSYEQYF. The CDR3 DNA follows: TGTGCCAGCTGGGGCATACCGGGACAAAGGACTAGCGTCTCCTACGAGCAGTACTTC.

CDR3 DNA sequence: TGTGCCAGCAGATTTAGCGGGTACTACAATGAGCAGTTCTTC. It is translated as CASRFSGYYNEQFF. The chain couples TRBV28 to TRBJ2-1; TRBD2 matches at 7 bases. This CDR3 has 14 residues. Looked up from germline, CDR1 is MDHEN and CDR2 is SYDVKM. V dropped 6 bases and J dropped 3; count of bases not matched to a gene: 5.